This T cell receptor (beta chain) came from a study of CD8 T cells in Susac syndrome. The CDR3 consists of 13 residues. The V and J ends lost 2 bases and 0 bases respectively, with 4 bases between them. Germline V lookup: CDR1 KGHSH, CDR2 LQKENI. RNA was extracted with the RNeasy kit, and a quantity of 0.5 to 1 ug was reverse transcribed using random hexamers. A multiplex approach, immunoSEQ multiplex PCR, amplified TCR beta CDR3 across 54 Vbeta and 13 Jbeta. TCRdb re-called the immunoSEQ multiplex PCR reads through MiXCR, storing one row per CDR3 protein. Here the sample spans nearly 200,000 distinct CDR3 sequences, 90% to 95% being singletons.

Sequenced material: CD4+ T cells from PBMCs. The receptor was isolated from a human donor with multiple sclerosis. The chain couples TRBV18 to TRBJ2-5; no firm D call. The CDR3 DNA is TGTGCCAGCTCACCAATGGACCAAGAGACCCAGTACTTC. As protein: CASSPMDQETQYF.